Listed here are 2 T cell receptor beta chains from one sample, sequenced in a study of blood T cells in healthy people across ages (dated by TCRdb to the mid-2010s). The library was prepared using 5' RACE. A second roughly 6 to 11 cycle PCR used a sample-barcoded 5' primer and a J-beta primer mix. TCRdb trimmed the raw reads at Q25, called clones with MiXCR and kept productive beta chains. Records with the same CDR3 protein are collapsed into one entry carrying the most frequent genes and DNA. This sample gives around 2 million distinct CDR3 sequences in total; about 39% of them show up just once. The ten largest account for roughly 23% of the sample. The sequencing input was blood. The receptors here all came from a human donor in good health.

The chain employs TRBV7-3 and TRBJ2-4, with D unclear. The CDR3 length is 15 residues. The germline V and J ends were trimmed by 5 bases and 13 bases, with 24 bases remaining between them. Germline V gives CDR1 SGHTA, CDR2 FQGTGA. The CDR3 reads CASSVDIAPYNEQYF. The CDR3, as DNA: TGTGCCAGCAGCGTCGACATCGCCCCTTACAATGAGCAGTACTTC.

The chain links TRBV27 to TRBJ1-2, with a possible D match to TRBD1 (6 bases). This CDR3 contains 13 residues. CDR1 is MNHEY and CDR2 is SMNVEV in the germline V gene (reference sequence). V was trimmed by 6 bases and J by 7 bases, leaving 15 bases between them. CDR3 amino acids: CASSQGSPFGYTF. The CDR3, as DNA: TGTGCCAGCAGCCAGGGGTCTCCCTTTGGCTACACCTTC.